This passage covers 3 T cell receptor beta chains from one sample sequenced in a study of cytomegalovirus exposure and HLA in healthy donors. Primers for the PCR totalled 60 Vbeta and 13 Jbeta. Clones were sequenced by immunoSEQ multiplex PCR, and TCRdb holds only the in-frame ones, with some missing. In the table there are some 140,000 clones, around three quarters of which are singletons. The sequencing input was PBMCs. All receptors derive from a man between 18 and 35 years old in good health and CMV-seronegative.

A few counts support this clone. This chain connects TRBV5-6 to TRBJ2-7; D is unresolved. The CDR3 contains 13 residues. V shed 6 bases and J shed 4 bases, with 14 bases lying between them. Per germline, CDR1 SGHDT and CDR2 YYEEEE. The chain's CDR3 is CASTLLSGYEQYF. CDR3 nucleotides: TGTGCCAGCACCTTACTCTCCGGGTACGAGCAGTACTTC.

The rearrangement uses TRBV6-1 and TRBJ1-2; perhaps TRBD1 as D (5 bases). Trimming shortened V by 0 bases and J by 4 bases, and 12 bases separated the two germline ends. The CDR3 is made up of 15 amino acids. Germline V gene data show CDR1 as MNHNS and CDR2 as SASEGT. CDR3 sequence: CASSEARQPIYGYTF. The CDR3 nucleotides read TGTGCCAGCAGTGAAGCTAGACAGCCGATCTATGGCTACACCTTC.

In its sample, this clone was seen a few times. V is TRBV5-6 and J is TRBJ1-2; D call uncertain. V was cut by 4 bases and J by 6 bases, with 13 bases left in between. The CDR3 contains 13 residues. Germline CDR1 SGHDT, CDR2 YYEEEE. Here the CDR3 reads CASSQDMVHGYTF. Here the CDR3 DNA reads TGTGCCAGCAGCCAAGACATGGTCCATGGCTACACCTTC.